The clone carrying this T cell receptor (beta chain) was detected only a few times. Expressed TCRB transcripts got sequenced, as all isolated RNA was reverse transcribed. The data were produced by immunoSEQ multiplex PCR, yet TCRdb's version contains in-frame clones alone and is incomplete. Of about 900,000 clones listed, roughly a sixth are singletons. The sample belongs to a study of beta chain features in type 1 diabetes. The source of this sequence is a woman aged 18 to 35 in good health. The sample taken for sequencing was naive CD4+ T cells from blood.

CDR3 sequence: CASSSLGQPQHF. The CDR3, as DNA: TGTGCCAGCAGTTCCCTGGGTCAGCCCCAGCATTTT. The rearrangement uses TRBV6-1 and TRBJ1-5; D is ambiguous. This CDR3 is built from 12 residues. The V end lost 5 bases, the J end lost 6 bases, and 8 bases lay between the germline ends. Germline CDR1 reads MNHNS; CDR2 reads SASEGT.